The rows below give T cell receptor beta chains drawn from one sample of a study of T cell changes during pregnancy in multiple sclerosis. The method was immunoSEQ multiplex PCR; TCRdb's version includes in-frame clones alone and lacks a portion of them. Here the sample spans about 70,000 clones, 92% being singletons. This sample comprised CD8+ T cells from peripheral blood mononuclear cells, obtained in the third trimester of pregnancy. The source is a female donor in good health, enrolled as a control in a pregnancy study. Each CDR3 is given with its conserved first and last residue. D genes are given only for firm matches. Expanded clones are given a class, and other clones once, few, many or no size at all.

J,D,size,length,V,DNA,CDR3
TRBJ2-6,NA,NA,13,TRBV6-5,TGTGCCACCAGCCAGGGGGGCGCCAACGTCCTGACTTTC,CATSQGGANVLTF
TRBJ2-5,TRBD2,NA,16,TRBV2,TGTGCCAGCAGTTATCGGGCTAGCGGGTTCCAAGAGACCCAGTACTTC,CASSYRASGFQETQYF
TRBJ2-7,TRBD1,NA,15,TRBV27,TGTGCCAGCAGTTTAAGCCCGGACAGGGCGAGTTTCGAGTACTTC,CASSLSPDRASFEYF
TRBJ1-1,NA,NA,10,TRBV20-1,TGCAGTGCTAGAGAGGGAGAGGCTTTCTTT,CSAREGEAFF
TRBJ2-7,TRBD1,NA,14,TRBV7-9,TGTGCCAGCAGCTCGGGACAGGTTAACTACGAGCAGTACTTC,CASSSGQVNYEQYF
TRBJ1-1,TRBD1,NA,14,TRBV25-1,TGTGTCAGCAACGGAGGGGGCTCGGACACTGAAGCTTTCTTT,CVSNGGGSDTEAFF
TRBJ1-2,NA,NA,15,TRBV4-3,TGCGCCAGCAGCCAAACATGGGGCAGGGTGGACGGCTACACCTTC,CASSQTWGRVDGYTF
TRBJ2-1,TRBD1,NA,15,TRBV27,TGTGCCAGCAGTTTAGGACAGGGGGCTTTTGGTGAGCAGTTCTTC,CASSLGQGAFGEQFF
TRBJ2-1,NA,NA,14,TRBV5-6,TGTGCCAGCAGCTCACAGGGAACCTACAATGAGCAGTTCTTC,CASSSQGTYNEQFF
TRBJ1-4,NA,NA,12,TRBV7-6,TGTGCCAGCAGGGGTGGTGAGGCAAAACTGTTTTTT,CASRGGEAKLFF
TRBJ1-1,NA,NA,12,TRBV10-2,TGCGCCAGTGGGCGGGATGGCACTGAAGCTTTCTTT,CASGRDGTEAFF
TRBJ1-1,NA,NA,13,TRBV4-3,TGCGCCAGCAGCTCATGGACACACCAAAAAGCTTTCTTT,CASSSWTHQKAFF
TRBJ1-1,TRBD1,NA,15,TRBV4-3,TGCGCCAGCAGCCAAGGGACAGGGGTAAACACTGAAGCTTTCTTT,CASSQGTGVNTEAFF
TRBJ1-2,NA,NA,14,TRBV4-1,TGCGCCAGCAGCCACCCGGGCGGGGCTGCTGGCTACACCTTC,CASSHPGGAAGYTF
TRBJ2-1,TRBD2,NA,17,TRBV9,TGTGCCAGCAGCCCCCTGGGACTAGCGGGGGGGTACAATGAGCAGTTCTTC,CASSPLGLAGGYNEQFF
TRBJ2-7,TRBD1,NA,15,TRBV4-3,TGCGCCAGCAGCCAATTCCCGGGACAGGGCGACGAGCAGTACTTC,CASSQFPGQGDEQYF
TRBJ1-1,TRBD1,NA,14,TRBV2,TGTGCCAGCAGGTCCGGGACAGAGAACACTGAAGCTTTCTTT,CASRSGTENTEAFF
TRBJ2-2,NA,NA,13,TRBV11-3,TGTGCCAGCAGCTTCACATACCCCGGGGAGCTGTTTTTT,CASSFTYPGELFF
TRBJ1-1,NA,few,13,TRBV29-1,TGCAGCGTTGAAGGGGGCAGGGAAACCGAAGCTTTCTTT,CSVEGGRETEAFF
TRBJ2-7,NA,NA,12,TRBV7-6,TGTGCCTGCTCGGACGCGGCGGGCGAGCAGTACTTC,CACSDAAGEQYF
TRBJ2-1,TRBD2,NA,15,TRBV2,TGTGCCAGCAGAATGGGACTAGCGGTCGACGGTGGAGAGTTCTTC,CASRMGLAVDGGEFF
TRBJ1-4,NA,NA,16,TRBV2,TGTGCCAGCAGAACCCACAAAGACAGAAAAACGGAAAAACTGTTTTTT,CASRTHKDRKTEKLFF
TRBJ2-7,NA,NA,14,TRBV7-9,TGTGCCAGCAGCACTGGGCACAGCTCCTACGAGCAGTACTTC,CASSTGHSSYEQYF
TRBJ1-2,TRBD1,NA,14,TRBV5-4,TGTGCCAGCAGCTTTGGACAGGGGGCGAATAGCTACACCTTC,CASSFGQGANSYTF
TRBJ2-1,NA,NA,15,TRBV5-8,TGTGCCAGCAGCTTATCGGGAAGTTCCTACAATGAGCAGTTCTTC,CASSLSGSSYNEQFF
TRBJ1-1,TRBD1,NA,14,TRBV7-3,TGTGCCAGCAGCGCATCAGGGGGCAGGACTGAAGCTTTCTTT,CASSASGGRTEAFF
TRBJ2-7,TRBD2,NA,15,TRBV9,TGTGCCAGCAGCGCCGTGGCGGGGGGGCCCAGCGAGCAGTACTTC,CASSAVAGGPSEQYF
TRBJ2-7,NA,NA,14,TRBV7-6,TGTGCCAGCAGCTCGGGGGTCAGGTCCTACGAGCAGTACTTC,CASSSGVRSYEQYF
TRBJ2-7,TRBD1,NA,14,TRBV29-1,TGCAGCGTAACCGGACAGGGGCCAAATTACGAGCAGTACTTC,CSVTGQGPNYEQYF
TRBJ1-2,NA,NA,16,TRBV27,TGTGCCAGCAGTTTAAGTTCTATGGCGGGGAACTATGGCTACACCTTC,CASSLSSMAGNYGYTF
TRBJ1-4,TRBD1,NA,15,TRBV7-9,TGTGCCAGCAGCTCACAGGGGGCCCCTAATGAAAAACTGTTTTTT,CASSSQGAPNEKLFF
TRBJ1-3,TRBD1,NA,14,TRBV13,TGTGCCAGCAGCCCACGGACAGGGGAAAACACCATATATTTT,CASSPRTGENTIYF
TRBJ2-3,TRBD2,NA,18,TRBV4-3,TGCGCCAGCAGCCAAGATATGCTAGGGAGGGGTGTCACAGATACGCAGTATTTT,CASSQDMLGRGVTDTQYF
TRBJ1-3,NA,NA,15,TRBV25-1,TGTGCCAGCCTAGACGGACTCTCCCCTGGAAACACCATATATTTT,CASLDGLSPGNTIYF
TRBJ1-2,NA,NA,13,TRBV25-1,TGTGCCAGCAGTTTCGCTGAGGGAAAGGGCTACACCTTC,CASSFAEGKGYTF
TRBJ1-5,NA,NA,17,TRBV7-8,TGTGCCAGCAGCTTAGGAGGAGAATTATATAGCAATCAGCCCCAGCATTTT,CASSLGGELYSNQPQHF
TRBJ2-3,TRBD1,NA,16,TRBV9,TGTGCCAGCAGCCCAGACACAGGGGCGAGCACAGATACGCAGTATTTT,CASSPDTGASTDTQYF
TRBJ2-7,NA,NA,17,TRBV27,TGTGCCAGCAGTTTACCCCCACCCCCGCGACAGGGAGGAGAGCAGTACTTC,CASSLPPPPRQGGEQYF
TRBJ2-7,NA,NA,19,TRBV21-1,TGTGCCAGCAGCAAAGACAAGGGGTCGAGCGGGGATCCCTCCCTAAGGCAGTACTTC,CASSKDKGSSGDPSLRQYF
TRBJ2-1,TRBD2,many,15,TRBV5-5,TGTGCCAGCAGCTACGGGCAACTAGCGGGCAATGAGCAGTTCTTC,CASSYGQLAGNEQFF
TRBJ1-1,NA,few,15,TRBV4-1,TGCGCCAGCAGCCCCACAAACAGGGCAAACACTGAAGCTTTCTTT,CASSPTNRANTEAFF
TRBJ1-3,NA,NA,17,TRBV5-5,TGTGCCAGCAGCGGCATTGGGGCTGGTTCATCTGGAAACACCATATATTTT,CASSGIGAGSSGNTIYF
TRBJ2-7,TRBD1,NA,14,TRBV4-1,TGCGCCAGCAGCCACGGGACAGATACCTACGAGCAGTACTTC,CASSHGTDTYEQYF
TRBJ1-5,NA,once,13,TRBV4-1,TGCGCCAGCAGCCAAAGAGAGTATCCGCCCCAGCATTTT,CASSQREYPPQHF
TRBJ2-1,NA,NA,12,TRBV5-6,TGTGCCAGCAGCTTGGGGGGCGATGAGCAGTTCTTC,CASSLGGDEQFF
TRBJ2-1,TRBD2,once,15,TRBV27,TGTGCCAGCAGTCTTGGACTAGACTCCTACAATGAGCAGTTCTTC,CASSLGLDSYNEQFF
TRBJ2-3,TRBD1,NA,16,TRBV11-2,TGTGCCAGCAGCTCCCAGACAGGGATGTACACAGATACGCAGTATTTT,CASSSQTGMYTDTQYF